This TCR beta chain is drawn from a study of CD8+ T cells in alopecia areata. The CDR3 contains 15 residues. Trimming removed 2 bases from V and 5 bases from J, with 16 bases in between. CDR1 and CDR2 from the germline V gene are SGHRS and YFSETQ. Following RNA extraction, reverse transcription yielded cDNA that acted as the sequencing template. This table comes from immunoSEQ multiplex PCR, and its TCRdb copy is limited to in-frame clones, with some not included. Of more than 95,000 clones in the sample, more than 35% were seen once. This sequence joins TRBV5-1 and TRBJ2-5; D not certain. This clonotype was obtained from a human donor with alopecia areata. Sequencing was done on a sample of CD4+ T cells sorted from blood. Here the CDR3 reads CASSLGPPLRETQYF. The CDR3 DNA reads as TGCGCCAGCAGCTTAGGACCGCCCCTACGGGAGACCCAGTACTTC.